A selection of T cell receptor beta chains follows, all from one sample in a study of technical replicates of blood from a few donors. The data were produced by immunoSEQ multiplex PCR, yet TCRdb's version contains in-frame clones alone and is incomplete. The sample includes around 50,000 clones, 90% to 96% of them seen just once. What was sequenced was T cells isolated from PBMCs. Source of these receptors: a human donor in good health. Each CDR3 is given with its conserved first and last residue. The order of the fields is V gene, clone size, D gene, J gene, CDR3 protein, CDR3 DNA. The D gene is left open where the match is weak. Some rows have no size entry. The others give once, few or many, or a class for an expanded clone.

TRBV6-6,.,.,TRBJ2-2,CAVCRGNTGELFF,TGTGCCGTTTGTAGGGGCAACACCGGGGAGCTGTTTTTT
TRBV28,.,TRBD1,TRBJ1-5,CASTHGRDRGRWGGGSNQPQHF,TGTGCCAGCACTCATGGCCGGGACAGGGGGCGATGGGGCGGGGGTAGCAATCAGCCCCAGCATTTT
TRBV14,.,TRBD2,TRBJ2-4,CASSQGGPLYIQYF,TGTGCCAGCAGCCAGGGAGGGCCTTTGTACATTCAGTACTTC
TRBV27,.,TRBD2,TRBJ2-1,CASSLGLYNEQFF,TGTGCCAGCAGTCTGGGACTATACAATGAGCAGTTCTTC
TRBV25-1,.,.,TRBJ2-1,CASSGLGGRGKHSNEQFF,TGTGCCAGCAGTGGCCTAGGCGGGCGGGGAAAACACAGCAATGAGCAGTTCTTC
TRBV6-1,.,.,TRBJ2-7,CASEWASYEQYF,TGTGCCAGCGAATGGGCCAGCTACGAGCAGTACTTC
TRBV5-4,.,TRBD1,TRBJ2-2,CASSPDTGDELFF,TGTGCCAGCAGCCCTGATACAGGGGACGAGCTGTTTTTT
TRBV9,.,.,TRBJ2-7,CASSVSSSSYEQYF,TGTGCCAGCAGCGTAAGCTCGAGCTCCTACGAGCAGTACTTC
TRBV13,.,TRBD2,TRBJ2-1,CASSNRLAGNEQFF,TGTGCCAGCAGCAACCGACTAGCGGGCAATGAGCAGTTCTTC
TRBV7-6,.,.,TRBJ2-7,CASSLAPGHHPGEQYF,TGTGCCAGCAGCTTAGCGCCCGGACACCACCCGGGCGAGCAGTACTTC
TRBV7-3,.,.,TRBJ2-2,CASSSTGFGELFF,TGTGCCAGCAGCTCTACAGGGTTCGGGGAGCTGTTTTTT
TRBV2,once,TRBD2,TRBJ2-3,CASTTGTRSTNTQYF,TGTGCCAGCACAACCGGGACTAGATCCACTAATACGCAGTATTTT
TRBV7-9,.,TRBD2,TRBJ2-1,CASSSAGVVYEQFF,TGTGCCAGCAGCTCAGCGGGAGTCGTATATGAGCAGTTCTTC
TRBV29-1,.,TRBD2,TRBJ2-7,CSVRAGVGDEQYF,TGCAGCGTGAGAGCGGGAGTCGGCGACGAGCAGTACTTC
TRBV6-1,.,.,TRBJ1-5,CASGLEGYNQPQHF,TGTGCCAGCGGTCTCGAGGGTTACAATCAGCCCCAGCATTTT
TRBV20-1,.,.,TRBJ2-7,CSAQRTYEQYF,TGCAGTGCCCAGCGGACCTACGAGCAGTACTTC
TRBV5-6,.,.,TRBJ2-7,CASSLDREPYEQYF,TGTGCCAGCAGCTTGGATCGGGAGCCCTACGAGCAGTACTTC
TRBV5-4,.,.,TRBJ2-7,CASSPSGPTYEQYF,TGTGCCAGCAGCCCGAGCGGGCCGACATACGAGCAGTACTTC
TRBV4-3,.,.,TRBJ2-3,CASSQGLSRKPTHQADTQYF,TGCGCCAGCAGCCAAGGACTTTCCCGGAAGCCAACCCATCAAGCAGATACGCAGTATTTT
TRBV9,once,TRBD1,TRBJ1-1,CASSNRDRGWENTEAFF,TGTGCCAGCAGCAACCGGGACAGGGGATGGGAAAACACTGAAGCTTTCTTT
TRBV10-3,.,TRBD1,TRBJ1-4,CAIGTGDEKLFF,TGTGCCATCGGGACAGGGGACGAAAAACTGTTTTTT
TRBV29-1,.,.,TRBJ2-7,CSVIDNRHYEQYF,TGCAGCGTTATAGATAACAGGCACTACGAGCAGTACTTC
TRBV7-9,once,TRBD1,TRBJ1-4,CASSPGTENEKLFF,TGTGCCAGCAGCCCCGGGACAGAAAATGAAAAACTGTTTTTT
TRBV5-1,.,TRBD2,TRBJ2-2,CASSLASGRAGELFF,TGCGCCAGCAGCTTGGCTAGCGGGAGGGCCGGGGAGCTGTTTTTT
TRBV27,.,TRBD2,TRBJ2-7,CASSFSSGRIAYEQYF,TGTGCCAGCAGTTTCTCCAGCGGGAGGATCGCCTACGAGCAGTACTTC
TRBV5-6,.,TRBD2,TRBJ2-7,CASSPAGGVIYEQYF,TGTGCCAGCAGCCCGGCGGGAGGGGTTATATACGAGCAGTACTTC
TRBV15,.,.,TRBJ1-2,CATSRRASLFYGYTF,TGTGCCACCAGCAGGCGGGCGTCTCTCTTTTATGGCTACACCTTC
TRBV4-3,.,TRBD1,TRBJ2-7,CASSQYRGLYEQYF,TGCGCCAGCAGCCAGTACAGGGGGCTTTACGAGCAGTACTTC
TRBV6-5,.,TRBD1,TRBJ1-2,CASSLRDRGFGYTF,TGTGCCAGCAGTTTGCGGGACAGGGGGTTTGGCTACACCTTC
TRBV19,.,.,TRBJ2-7,CASSFQGGVFYEQYF,TGTGCCAGTAGTTTCCAGGGAGGCGTCTTCTACGAGCAGTACTTC
TRBV6-5,.,.,TRBJ2-1,CASSYSINGRGYEQFF,TGTGCCAGCAGTTACTCGATAAACGGGAGAGGCTATGAGCAGTTCTTC
TRBV19,.,.,TRBJ1-5,CASSIVKNSYSNQPQHF,TGTGCCAGTAGTATAGTGAAGAACAGTTATAGCAATCAGCCCCAGCATTTT
TRBV28,.,TRBD1,TRBJ1-2,CASSTPGQGGGYTF,TGTGCCAGCAGTACACCGGGACAGGGTGGAGGCTACACCTTC
TRBV7-9,.,.,TRBJ1-4,CASSSDSEKLFF,TGTGCCAGCAGCTCGGACAGTGAAAAACTGTTTTTT
TRBV5-8,.,.,TRBJ1-2,CASSLEYNYGYTF,TGTGCCAGCAGCTTGGAATATAACTATGGCTACACCTTC
TRBV19,.,.,TRBJ1-2,CASSHRTNYGYTF,TGTGCCAGTAGTCACAGAACTAACTATGGCTACACCTTC
TRBV28,.,TRBD2,TRBJ2-2,CASRYSGLAAAGWELFF,TGTGCCAGCAGATACTCCGGACTAGCGGCAGCGGGGTGGGAGCTGTTTTTT
TRBV30,.,TRBD1,TRBJ2-2,CAWLSGTGYTGELFF,TGTGCCTGGCTCTCCGGGACAGGGTACACCGGGGAGCTGTTTTTT
TRBV7-2,.,TRBD2,TRBJ2-2,CASTRLAGGSGELFF,TGTGCCAGCACCAGACTAGCGGGAGGATCCGGGGAGCTGTTTTTT
TRBV30,.,.,TRBJ1-1,CAWSFPEGTEAFF,TGTGCCTGGAGTTTCCCGGAGGGGACTGAAGCTTTCTTT
TRBV19,.,TRBD1,TRBJ1-5,CASHFGTDQPQHF,TGTGCCAGCCACTTCGGGACAGATCAGCCCCAGCATTTT
TRBV5-1,.,TRBD1,TRBJ2-1,CASSGRTGVNEQFF,TGCGCCAGCAGCGGACGGACAGGGGTCAATGAGCAGTTCTTC
TRBV30,.,TRBD2,TRBJ2-1,CAWSRTRTSGRFNEQFF,TGTGCCTGGAGTAGAACGAGGACTAGCGGGAGATTCAATGAGCAGTTCTTC
TRBV11-1,.,.,TRBJ1-1,CASSLSTNTEAFF,TGTGCCAGCAGCTTAAGCACGAACACTGAAGCTTTCTTT
TRBV27,.,TRBD1,TRBJ1-1,CASSQQGGTEAFF,TGTGCCAGCTCTCAACAGGGGGGCACTGAAGCTTTCTTT
TRBV5-1,.,.,TRBJ2-7,CASSLAGYAYEQYF,TGCGCCAGCAGCCTGGCGGGGTACGCCTACGAGCAGTACTTC
TRBV19,.,.,TRBJ2-2,CASRGRDLNTGELFF,TGTGCCAGTAGAGGCCGGGACTTAAACACCGGGGAGCTGTTTTTT